This T cell receptor beta chain was captured by sequencing in a study of sequential checkpoint blockade in melanoma. Study background: Matched biopsies came pretreatment and at week 13 for approximately 21 patients. Study conclusions and caveats: In arm A, pretreatment tumor clonality was associated with response. Tumor T-cell fraction and clonality correlated with PD-L1 and CD8+ counts.

Specified treatment: randomized to nivolumab then ipilimumab (arm A) or the reverse (arm B). No patient had prior DNA-damaging chemotherapy. This clone was seen only a few times. Its antigen is unidentified. The junction does not match germline at one end; this may be a read error. The protocol was immunoSEQ multiplex PCR, while the TCRdb copy is restricted to in-frame clones and leaves out a portion. The table records roughly 13,000 clones, 21% of them present only once. Sequences were derived from tumor tissue (inferred from file names), sampled from a patient given nivolumab and ipilimumab in sequence. The receptor was isolated from a human donor with melanoma.

CDR3 DNA: TGTGCCAGCATGCTTGGGCCCGGACTAGCGGATATGCAGTATTTT. Protein sequence: CASMLGPGLADMQYF. The V gene is TRBV9, the J gene TRBJ2-3; 10 positions match TRBD2. Looked up from germline, CDR1 is SGDLS and CDR2 is YYNGEE. The CDR3 is 15 amino acids.